Below, one T cell receptor beta chain is given with its context. Its antigen remains undetermined. Base qualities are not provided; no much larger clone lies one nucleotide away. The sample originates from a study of immune aging and cytomegalovirus after organ transplant (dated by TCRdb to about 2021). Regarding the study in general: Every transplant recipient was given three-drug immunosuppression consisting of prednisone, tacrolimus, and mycophenolate. Overall study outcomes, separate from this receptor: Post-transplant increases in aged-phenotype cells were observed regardless of clone size, following viremia and occurring earlier in large clones (days 200-264) than in small clones. CD57 was not measured in the sequencing data, so a conservative gene-based aging definition was used instead. TEMRA cells made up a larger share of large clones, and the seven largest clones (roughly 1,900 cells) gained aged and TEMRA cells while losing TCM cells.

The sample's time point, from its label and the paper: five sample-tagged time points from pre-transplant (day -1) to day 368 post-transplant, pooled. Thawed PBMC were stimulated for around eleven hours with a CMV IE-1 overlapping peptide library without transport inhibitors. Thawed cells were rested overnight and then stimulated in R10 medium with CD28/CD49d costimulation. The IE-1 peptide library consisted of 15-amino-acid peptides overlapping by 11 amino acids. Samples from each time point were barcoded using BD Single-Cell Multiplexing Kit Sample Tags, then pooled and stained with sorting antibodies plus oligo-conjugated anti-CD45RA. A BD FACSAria III was used to sort CMV-responsive CD8+CD137+ and CD4+CD154+ T cells at 4-way purity. Blood samples were drawn into EDTA vacutainers and processed by Ficoll gradient within 1-24 hours. V has 1 base trimmed and J has 7 bases trimmed; junction bases matching no gene number 7. Taken from cysteine to phenylalanine, the CDR3 has 15 residues. The kept DNA is CDR3 alone, 45 bases in frame from the first base. From the germline V gene (reference sequence), CDR1 is LGHDT and CDR2 is YNNKEL.

The protocol used for the library was single-cell sequencing. For sequencing, an Illumina NovaSeq 6000 was employed. The BD Rhapsody Targeted mRNA and AbSeq Reagent Kit, in a microwell format, was used for cell capture and library preparation. Libraries covered TCR, sample tags, AbSeq, and targeted mRNA from the Human T-Cell Expression Panel plus custom TOX and TOX2 primers. An Illumina NovaSeq was used to sequence the libraries. The authors processed their data as follows. The analysis covered roughly 9,600 cells in total, of which about 7,300 were CD8 T cells and about 4,500 were CD8 T cells with an identifiable TCR CDR3. The BD Rhapsody Targeted Analysis Pipeline, including V(D)J processing, was run on the Seven Bridges Genomics platform to process the raw data. SeqGeq 1.6.0 was used for quality control, Sample Tag demultiplexing with Lex-BDSMK, clone identification with VDJ Explorer, and Seurat clustering. Clones comprising <1% of CD8 T cells were considered non-expanded; clones comprising >2.5% of the sample were considered clonal expansions. TCRdb's own reprocessing of the public reads used fastp at Q25 and MiXCR and kept productive beta chains. One record per CDR3 amino acid sequence lists the most common genes and DNA. These V and J calls are TCRdb output, not the study's own analysis. Across this sample there are 20,000 to 25,000 distinct CDR3 sequences, with just over 35% seen only once. Jointly, the top ten make up less than 30% of the sample.

Recombination joined TRBV3-1 with TRBJ2-7, with 10 central nucleotides matching TRBD2. This clonotype was sampled from a female donor who had a heart transplant and CMV viremia. Sequenced here: CMV peptide-activated CD4+ and CD8+ T cells sorted from blood, sampled at five time points, pooled. The cell subset or site label of this sample denotes: sorted CD8+CD137+ and CD4+CD154+ T cells after 12 to 13 h CMV IE-1 peptide stimulation. In nucleotides, the sequence is TGTGCCAGCAGCCAAGGGCTAGCGGGAGTGTATGAGCAGTACTTC. It specifies CASSQGLAGVYEQYF.